A selection of T cell receptor beta chains follows, all from one sample in a study. TCRdb re-derived calls from the RT-PCR reads in MiXCR, one entry per CDR3 protein. This sample has fewer than 800,000 distinct CDR3 sequences; 13% to 15% occur once, and the top ten carry 3.6%. Sequenced sample: memory CD4+ T cells from blood. These receptors were taken from a female donor in good health, serving as a healthy control. Both conserved end residues are part of each CDR3. D genes are given only for firm matches. Some rows have no size entry. The others give once, few or many, or a class for an expanded clone.

few,TRBV5-6,TRBJ2-2,TRBD2,CASSVLAGGKAGELFF,TGTGCCAGCAGCGTACTAGCGGGAGGGAAGGCCGGGGAGCTGTTTTTT
NA,TRBV7-2,TRBJ2-7,TRBD2,CASSPAGGSGVNEQYF,TGTGCCAGCAGCCCTGCGGGCGGGAGTGGAGTCAACGAGCAGTACTTC
NA,TRBV3-1,TRBJ1-1,NA,CASNMGVGTTEAFF,TGTGCCAGCAACATGGGGGTAGGGACCACTGAAGCTTTCTTT
NA,TRBV3-1,TRBJ2-1,NA,CASSASMGASYNEQFF,TGTGCCAGCAGCGCTTCGATGGGAGCCTCCTACAATGAGCAGTTCTTC
few,TRBV5-1,TRBJ2-3,TRBD1,CASSKSGTGVVGTQYF,TGCGCCAGCAGCAAATCCGGGACAGGGGTAGTCGGTACGCAGTATTTT
few,TRBV7-2,TRBJ1-1,TRBD1,CASRYPSGQVLSMNTEAFF,TGTGCCAGCAGATACCCGTCGGGACAGGTGCTATCGATGAACACTGAAGCTTTCTTT
NA,TRBV6-6,TRBJ2-2,TRBD2,CASSYSRSGVNTGELFF,TGTGCCAGCAGTTACTCGAGGAGCGGGGTGAACACCGGGGAGCTGTTTTTT
many,TRBV5-1,TRBJ2-1,NA,CASSLGQADSEQFF,TGCGCCAGCAGCTTGGGACAGGCCGACAGTGAGCAGTTCTTC
many,TRBV20-1,TRBJ2-1,TRBD2,CSATTSGRYNEQFF,TGCAGTGCAACCACTAGCGGGAGATACAATGAGCAGTTCTTC
NA,TRBV30,TRBJ1-3,NA,CAWTAGAIGNTIYF,TGTGCCTGGACGGCAGGGGCCATTGGAAACACCATATATTTT
many,TRBV6-5,TRBJ1-5,TRBD1,CASSALGQGGSNQPQHF,TGTGCCAGCAGTGCCCTGGGACAGGGGGGAAGCAATCAGCCCCAGCATTTT
few,TRBV24-1,TRBJ1-5,TRBD1,CATSDPGGGQPQHF,TGTGCCACCAGTGATCCAGGGGGCGGTCAGCCCCAGCATTTT